This T cell receptor beta chain was found in a study of tumor and adjacent non-tumor tissue in lung cancer. Study-level information: On average, productive TCRbeta reads reached about 4 million per sample.

This clonotype was detected once. Its specificity is unknown. General observations from the study: Top 100 clones took a larger repertoire share in normal lung.

V was clipped by 6 bases and J by 6 bases; unmatched bases: 9. Per the germline V gene, CDR1 is SGHNT and CDR2 is YYREEE (reference sequence). This CDR3 has 14 residues. No cell sorting was done before RNA was extracted from the tissue. The normal lung tissue was taken more than 3 cm from the tumor edge. TCRbeta libraries were built with three rounds of nested PCR, modified from ARM-PCR. TCRdb fed the multiplex PCR reads into MiXCR, producing one record per CDR3 protein. Of more than 55,000 distinct CDR3 sequences in the sample, about 63% were seen once. V and J are TRBV5-4 and TRBJ2-7; the match to TRBD2 covers 10 bases. Sequencing was carried out using distant non-tumor lung tissue. This TCR was sampled from a man between 65 and 80 years old with non-small cell lung cancer. CDR3 coding DNA: TGTGCCAGCATGAAGCGGGGGGGAAACAGCGAGCAGTACTTC. It encodes CASMKRGGNSEQYF.